What follows are 28 T cell receptor beta chains derived from one specimen sequenced in a study of CD8+CD57+ T cells in acquired aplastic anemia. The template for TCR beta VDJ and CDR3 sequence profiling was genomic DNA. MiXCR, applied by TCRdb to the reads, yields one record per CDR3 protein. The table lists around 190,000 distinct CDR3 sequences, roughly 56% of them singletons. The sequenced sample was sorted CD4+, CD8+, or CD8+CD57+ T cells (not recorded which) from PBMCs. All receptors come from a human donor in good health, serving as a control.

The rearrangement links TRBV6-5 to TRBJ2-5; TRBD2 matches at 13 bases. V lost 2 bases and J lost 4; bases outside the gene matches: 4. The CDR3 covers 16 residues. Germline CDR1 MNHEY, CDR2 SVGAGI. CDR3: CASSYRTSGGRETQYF. The CDR3 coding sequence is TGTGCCAGCAGTTACCGGACTAGCGGGGGAAGAGAGACCCAGTACTTC.

This clonotype appeared once. The V call is TRBV15, the J call TRBJ1-5, with D perhaps matching TRBD1 (6 bases). CDR3 length: 15 residues. V lost 7 bases to trimming and J lost 2 bases, with 15 bases between them. Germline V lookup: CDR1 LNHNV, CDR2 YYDKDF (reference sequence). CDR3: CATIRGALGNQPQHF. In DNA form, the CDR3 reads TGTGCCACCATTAGGGGGGCTCTAGGCAATCAGCCCCAGCATTTT.

This clonotype was picked up a small number of times. V gene TRBV20-1 combines with J gene TRBJ1-6; D is ambiguous. Germline assignment: CDR1 DFQATT and CDR2 SNEGSKA (reference sequence). The CDR3 totals 13 residues. With 7 bases removed from V and 6 bases from J, the gap between germline ends came to 13 bases. The CDR3 sequence: CSVEEPGNSPLHF. CDR3 nucleotide sequence: TGCAGTGTTGAGGAGCCCGGTAATTCACCCCTCCACTTT.

This rearrangement joins TRBV5-1 to TRBJ2-4; 10 bases are a match to TRBD1. After removal of 0 bases from V and 8 bases from J, the junction contained 2 bases not matched to a gene. This CDR3 contains 14 residues. Germline V gives CDR1 SGHRS, CDR2 YFSETQ. CDR3 nucleotide sequence: TGCGCCAGCAGCTTGGACGGGACAGGGGACATTCAGTACTTC. Its protein product is CASSLDGTGDIQYF.

This sequence joins TRBV7-3 and TRBJ2-1; D is possibly TRBD2 (7 bases). Trimming left V 4 bases short and J 4 bases short, with 11 bases between. CDR1 is SGHTA and CDR2 is FQGTGA in the germline V gene. This CDR3 spans 14 amino acids. This chain's CDR3 is CASSWGGPYNEQFF. DNA for the CDR3: TGTGCCAGCAGCTGGGGGGGCCCATACAATGAGCAGTTCTTC.

The rearrangement joins TRBV5-6 to TRBJ2-1; D remains ambiguous. The germline V gene encodes CDR1 SGHDT and CDR2 YYEEEE. The V gene lost 0 bases and the J gene lost 9 bases, with 7 bases spanning the gap. The CDR3 contains 12 residues. Here the CDR3 DNA reads TGTGCCAGCAGCTTGGTCAGAGGTGAGCAGTTCTTC. This translates into CASSLVRGEQFF.

The chain uses TRBV7-2 and TRBJ2-2, with TRBD1 identical over 8 bases. Looked up from germline, CDR1 is SGHTA and CDR2 is FQGNSA. The V gene end was trimmed by 0 bases and the J gene end by 1 base; junction bases not matched to a gene: 4. This CDR3 contains 17 residues. CDR3 sequence reads: CASSLAGQGRNTGELFF. CDR3 bases: TGTGCCAGCAGCTTAGCCGGACAGGGTAGGAACACCGGGGAGCTGTTTTTT.

The sample holds many counts of this clonotype. In DNA form, the CDR3 reads TGTGCCAGCAGTTTCGGACAGGGAGGGCAGCCCCAGCATTTT. Translated, it gives CASSFGQGGQPQHF. The chain combines TRBV6-2 or TRBV6-3 with TRBJ1-5, with 8 bases lining up with TRBD1. This CDR3 is built from 14 residues. Germline V lookup: CDR1 MNHEY, CDR2 SVGEGT. V shed 4 bases and J 7 bases; nucleotides not matched to a gene: 6.

In this sample, this clonotype turned up once. Sequence at one end of the junction differs from germline and may be a read error. This chain connects TRBV29-1 to TRBJ2-1, with TRBD2 identical over 13 bases. Germline CDR1 is SQVTM and CDR2 is ANQGSEA. CDR3 size: 13 residues. CDR3 sequence: CSVTSGGAYEQVF. In nucleotides, the CDR3 is TGCAGCGTAACTAGCGGGGGGGCCTACGAGCAGGTCTTC.

This clonotype has at least ten counts. The genes are TRBV10-3 and TRBJ2-7; no clear D. The germline gives CDR1 ENHRY, CDR2 SYGVKD. V was pared by 6 bases and J by 0 bases, with 9 bases between. This CDR3 is built from 13 residues. CDR3 sequence reads: CAIRGSSSYEQYF. The CDR3 DNA follows: TGTGCCATCAGAGGGTCAAGCTCCTACGAGCAGTACTTC.

A single count supports this clonotype. The chain links TRBV13 to TRBJ2-3, with TRBD2 matching over 8 bases. This CDR3 contains 18 residues. Germline V gene data show CDR1 as PRHDT and CDR2 as FYEKMQ (reference sequence). V was clipped by 5 bases and J by 0 bases; unmatched bases: 13. The CDR3 loop reads CASSPGLENLVSTDTQYF. The CDR3 bases are TGTGCCAGCAGCCCGGGACTAGAAAATCTAGTTAGCACAGATACGCAGTATTTT.

CDR3 amino acids: CSARATHRGSEAFF. The CDR3 nucleotides read TGCAGTGCTAGAGCGACACACAGGGGGTCTGAAGCTTTCTTT. J is TRBJ1-1 and V is TRBV20-1; the match to TRBD1 covers 8 bases. The CDR3 runs to 14 residues. V lost 1 base, J lost 6 bases, and 7 bases stayed unmatched. Looked up from germline, CDR1 is DFQATT and CDR2 is SNEGSKA (reference sequence).

This rearrangement joins TRBV7-6 to TRBJ2-3; TRBD1 aligns across 7 bases. Germline V gene sequence: CDR1 SGHVS, CDR2 FNYEAQ. This CDR3 is 13 amino acids long. After removal of 8 bases from V and 6 bases from J, the junction contained 8 bases not matched to a gene. Written as DNA, the CDR3 is TGTGCCAGCCGGACAGGTGCCTCGGATACGCAGTATTTT. Translating gives CASRTGASDTQYF. The variable domain in full, with the rest retrieved from reference TRBV7-6 and TRBJ2-3, is GAGVSQSPRYKVTKRGQDVALRCDPISGHVSLYWYRQALGQGPEFLTYFNYEAQQDKSGLPNDRFSAERPEGSISTLTIQRTEQRDSAMYRCASRTGASDTQYFGPGTRLTVL.

This clonotype appeared a few times. A much larger clonotype is one base distant, so this may be a read error. The chain is built from TRBV12-3 or TRBV12-4 and TRBJ2-1, with D tentatively TRBD1 (5 bases). V dropped 5 bases and J dropped 9 bases, with 14 bases sitting between them. The CDR3 is 13 residues long. CDR3 residues: CASSPRPRGEQFF. The CDR3 DNA reads as TGTGCCAGCAGTCCGCGGCCTAGGGGTGAGCAGTTCTTC.

Notes on this clonotype: This may be a read error: a much more frequent sequence differs by one nucleotide. CDR3 in amino acids: CAISLDQGGPYNEQFF. The CDR3 bases are TGTGCCATCAGCCTAGACCAGGGGGGGCCTTACAATGAGCAGTTCTTC. The chain uses TRBV10-3 and TRBJ2-1; D is possibly TRBD1 or TRBD2 (7 bases each). The V and J ends lost 6 bases and 4 bases respectively, with 19 bases between them. The CDR3 spans 16 residues. Germline lookup yields CDR1 ENHRY and CDR2 SYGVKD.

This clonotype was counted ten times or more. J is TRBJ1-6 and V is TRBV4-3; no reliable D call. The CDR3 is made up of 17 amino acids. Deletions cut 0 bases from V and 0 bases from J, with 9 bases between. Germline CDR1 reads LGHNA; CDR2 reads YSLEER. In nucleotides, the CDR3 is TGCGCCAGCAGCCAAGAGGAGTATAGCTCCTATAATTCACCCCTCCACTTT. It codes for CASSQEEYSSYNSPLHF.

The chain has TRBV6-2 or TRBV6-3 and TRBJ2-7, with 14 nucleotides matching TRBD2. CDR3 length: 19 residues. V shed 6 bases and J 0 bases; nucleotides not matched to a gene: 13. CDR1 is MNHEY and CDR2 is SVGEGT in the germline V gene. The CDR3: CASRTRLAGGGSSSYEQYF. The CDR3, as DNA: TGTGCCAGCAGGACTCGACTAGCGGGGGGGGGCTCCAGCTCCTACGAGCAGTACTTC.

This clonotype came up a few times. The chain has TRBV7-2 and TRBJ2-3; 8 nucleotides line up with TRBD1. The germline V gene has CDR1 SGHTA and CDR2 FQGNSA. J gave up 0 bases and V 5 bases, and 4 bases lay outside the gene matches. The CDR3 loop spans 15 amino acids. CDR3 protein: CASSERTGSTDTQYF. Written as DNA, the CDR3 is TGTGCCAGCAGCGAGCGGACAGGGAGCACAGATACGCAGTATTTT.

This clonotype was counted once. The chain employs TRBV7-2 and TRBJ2-1; the D gene is possibly TRBD1 (8 bases). Deletions cut 5 bases from V and 3 bases from J, with 26 bases between. CDR3 length equals 19 residues. Germline V gene data show CDR1 as SGHTA and CDR2 as FQGNSA. CDR3 region: CASSDTLAEGGTGYNEQFF. For the CDR3, the DNA is TGTGCCAGCAGCGATACTCTAGCGGAGGGGGGGACAGGCTACAATGAGCAGTTCTTC.

The V gene is TRBV24-1, the J gene TRBJ2-5, with a tentative D call TRBD1 (6 bases). The germline V gene encodes CDR1 KGHDR and CDR2 SFDVKD. This CDR3 comprises 13 residues. Trimming left V 3 bases short and J 5 bases short, with 9 bases between. For the CDR3, the DNA is TGTGCCACCAGTGATCACAGGGTTGAGACCCAGTACTTC. Residues: CATSDHRVETQYF.

This chain uses TRBV6-1 with TRBJ1-1, with no clear D. Germline V gene data show CDR1 as MNHNS and CDR2 as SASEGT. The V and J ends lost 4 bases and 3 bases respectively, with 9 bases between them. CDR3 length: 13 amino acids. CDR3 loop: CASSVGGYTEAFF. In DNA, the CDR3 is TGTGCCAGCAGTGTGGGCGGTTACACTGAAGCTTTCTTT.

This clonotype was counted at least ten times. This sequence joins TRBV3-1 and TRBJ1-5, with 7 bases matching TRBD1. The germline V gene has CDR1 LGHDT and CDR2 YNNKEL (reference sequence). Trimming at V came to 1 base and at J to 4 bases, leaving 4 bases not matched to a gene. This CDR3 spans 15 amino acids. The CDR3 DNA reads as TGTGCCAGCAGCCAAGCCGGGACAGAAAATCAGCCCCAGCATTTT. Translated: CASSQAGTENQPQHF.

V and J are TRBV4-1 and TRBJ2-3, with D perhaps matching TRBD1 (6 bases). V was clipped by 2 bases and J by 0 bases, with 15 bases between them. Germline V gives CDR1 MGHRA, CDR2 YSYEKL. This CDR3 comprises 17 residues. CDR3 region: CASSQPRTAASTDTQYF. In DNA form, the CDR3 reads TGCGCCAGCAGCCAACCAAGGACAGCAGCTAGCACAGATACGCAGTATTTT.

A few counts support this clonotype. V and J are TRBV2 and TRBJ2-7; 7 bases fit TRBD1. The germline V gene has CDR1 SNHLY and CDR2 FYNNEI. CDR3 size: 13 residues. V gave up 2 bases and J gave up 2 bases; unmatched junction bases: 0. This chain's CDR3 is CASSEQGAYEQYF. For the CDR3, the DNA is TGTGCCAGCAGTGAACAGGGGGCCTACGAGCAGTACTTC.

This chain connects TRBV7-6 to TRBJ1-1; tentatively, D is TRBD1 (5 bases). V was cut by 1 base and J by 11 bases, with 11 bases left in between. Germline lookup yields CDR1 SGHVS and CDR2 FNYEAQ. This CDR3 region has 12 residues. The chain's CDR3 is CASSLVGGDAFF. The CDR3 DNA is TGTGCCAGCAGCTTAGTGGGGGGGGACGCTTTCTTT. The full variable domain, its missing parts supplied by reference TRBV7-6 and TRBJ1-1, is GAGVSQSPRYKVTKRGQDVALRCDPISGHVSLYWYRQALGQGPEFLTYFNYEAQQDKSGLPNDRFSAERPEGSISTLTIQRTEQRDSAMYRCASSLVGGDAFFGQGTRLTVV.

The chain carries TRBV7-6 and TRBJ2-1, with TRBD2 identical over 8 bases. The CDR3 totals 16 residues. V trimming: 5 bases; J trimming: 4 bases; junction bases outside the gene matches: 10. Germline assignment: CDR1 SGHVS and CDR2 FNYEAQ. CDR3 sequence: CASSRGASGRYNEQFF. The CDR3 nucleotides read TGTGCCAGCAGCCGGGGGGCTAGCGGGCGTTACAATGAGCAGTTCTTC.

The chain employs TRBV20-1 and TRBJ2-7; D unclear. Trimming shortened V by 5 bases and J by 4 bases, and 9 bases separated the two germline ends. This CDR3 has 11 amino acids. Germline CDR1 is DFQATT and CDR2 is SNEGSKA (reference sequence). The CDR3 spells CSAGDAYEQYF. CDR3 DNA sequence: TGCAGTGCTGGGGATGCGTACGAGCAGTACTTC.

In the case of this clonotype: At one end the junction does not follow the germline gene, possibly because of a read error. The rearrangement joins TRBV20-1 to TRBJ2-5; TRBD2 might be the D (5 bases). The CDR3 loop spans 9 amino acids. Germline loops: CDR1 DFQATT, CDR2 SNEGSKA (reference sequence). CDR3 coding DNA: TGCAGTGTCGCGATACTAGTCGTCTTC. The encoded protein is CSVAILVVF.